Shown below are 8 T cell receptor beta chains from a single sample sequenced in a study of metastatic and nonmetastatic thyroid tumors (dated by TCRdb to the early 2020s). No treatment had been received by any patient before thyroid surgery. Library construction relied on PCR. Sequencer: Illumina HiSeq 4000. TCRdb cleaned the public reads at Q25 with fastp, built clones with MiXCR and kept in-frame beta chains. The sample table lists about 20,000 clones, about 30% of them with a count of one. Of the sample, 5.5% to 6.5% falls within the top ten clones. Sequenced input: blood. The receptors were gathered from a female donor with papillary thyroid cancer or a benign thyroid nodule (not recorded which). Some clones in this sample may be carry-over from other donors' samples.

This clone has ten or more counts. DNA for the CDR3: TGTGCCAGCAGTCCAGGGTTGGGTGCCAAAAACATTCAGTACTTC. Translating gives CASSPGLGAKNIQYF. The chain joins TRBV2 to TRBJ2-4; the D gene is possibly TRBD1 (5 bases). Trimming pared 5 bases from V and 1 base from J, leaving 12 bases between. Germline V gene data show CDR1 as SNHLY and CDR2 as FYNNEI. CDR3 length: 15 residues.

This clone was seen ten or more times. The chain carries TRBV6-1 and TRBJ2-5; TRBD1 matches 8 bases. Trimming at V came to 6 bases and at J to 5 bases, leaving 17 bases not matched to a gene. Germline-derived CDR1 and CDR2 are MNHNS and SASEGT. The CDR3 has 17 residues. The CDR3: CASSPRGQGAPWETQYF. In DNA form, the CDR3 reads TGTGCCAGCAGCCCTCGGGGTCAGGGGGCGCCTTGGGAGACCCAGTACTTC.

Turning to this clone: This may be a read error, as it is one base from a much larger clone. The chain uses TRBV5-6 and TRBJ1-1; D may be TRBD1 (5 bases). Per the germline V gene, CDR1 is SGHDT and CDR2 is YYEEEE. The CDR3 is 15 residues long. V was cut by 4 bases and J by 1 base, with 14 bases left in between. The CDR3 DNA is TGTGCCAGCAGCCCGTGTGGGGCTGAGAACACTGAAGCTTTCTTT. As protein: CASSPCGAENTEAFF.

There are a few counts of this clone. This chain joins TRBV6-1 and TRBJ2-7, with 9 nucleotides matching TRBD2. Germline V gene sequence: CDR1 MNHNS, CDR2 SASEGT. The CDR3 length is 14 residues. V shed 5 bases, J shed 5 bases, and the junction held 7 bases outside the gene matches. CDR3 coding DNA: TGTGCCAGCAGTATAGCGGGAGAGGGAGACGAGCAGTACTTC. Translated, it gives CASSIAGEGDEQYF.

The chain joins TRBV5-5 to TRBJ1-5; the D gene is possibly TRBD1 (5 bases). Trimming stripped 0 bases from V and 1 base from J, with 8 bases between. The CDR3 is 15 residues long. Germline V CDR1 and CDR2: SGHKS, YYEKEE (reference sequence). CDR3 region: CASSLEGYSNQPQHF. CDR3 nucleotide sequence: TGTGCCAGCAGCTTGGAGGGGTACAGCAATCAGCCCCAGCATTTT.

This clone was counted only a few times. This chain links TRBV6-2 or TRBV6-3 with TRBJ2-3; TRBD1 matches 7 bases. The CDR3 has 15 amino acids. The germline gives CDR1 MNHEY, CDR2 SVGEGT. V was clipped by 6 bases and J by 2 bases; unmatched bases: 8. CDR3 region: CASRQGRYPTDTQYF. CDR3 nucleotides: TGTGCCAGCAGACAGGGGCGCTATCCCACAGATACGCAGTATTTT.

Sample share makes this clone medium-sized. CDR3 sequence (DNA): TGTGCCAGCAGTTACTCGAACGACCCGGTAGGCGGATACACAGATACGCAGTATTTT. Translation: CASSYSNDPVGGYTDTQYF. The gene calls are TRBV6-2 or TRBV6-3 and TRBJ2-3; no firm D call. CDR1 is MNHEY and CDR2 is SVGEGT in the germline V gene. V lost 0 bases and J lost 2, with 21 bases in between. CDR3 length: 19 amino acids.

This clone was found a few times. In the same sample, other DNA sequences code for this CDR3. V is TRBV5-1 and J is TRBJ2-1; D unresolved. V was trimmed by 0 bases and J by 6 bases, leaving 7 bases between them. The CDR3 totals 13 residues. Germline V gene lookup returns CDR1 SGHRS and CDR2 YFSETQ. The CDR3 protein is CASSLGTSNEQFF. CDR3 bases: TGCGCCAGCAGCTTGGGCACCAGCAATGAGCAGTTCTTC.